Each of the 19 T cell receptor beta chains below was sequenced from the same sample in a study of blood T cell repertoires in COVID-19. The data were produced by immunoSEQ multiplex PCR, yet TCRdb's version contains in-frame clones alone and is incomplete. This sample yields around 140,000 clones, of which around 83% are seen a single time; approximately 9% belongs to the top ten. The sequenced sample was peripheral blood. Source of these receptors: a man under 40 with COVID-19, enrolled during active disease.

V usage is TRBV20-1 and J usage is TRBJ1-1; TRBD1 might be the D (5 bases). V dropped 5 bases and J dropped 5 bases, with 9 bases sitting between them. The CDR3 sequence is 11 residues long. Per the germline V gene, CDR1 is DFQATT and CDR2 is SNEGSKA (reference sequence). The CDR3 DNA follows: TGCAGTGCTGTGGGGACTACTGAAGCTTTCTTT. This sequence encodes CSAVGTTEAFF.

The rearrangement uses TRBV7-9 and TRBJ2-1; possible D gene TRBD2, 5 bases. Germline V gene lookup returns CDR1 SEHNR and CDR2 FQNEAQ (reference sequence). The CDR3 covers 13 residues. Trimming took off 6 bases at V and 8 bases at J, with 14 bases between the two ends. This chain's CDR3 is CASSPEASYEQFF. The CDR3 region has the DNA TGTGCCAGCAGTCCCGAGGCTAGCTATGAGCAGTTCTTC.

At least ten counts were recorded for this clone. The CDR3 spells CSVKREIGGELFF. The CDR3 DNA sequence: TGCAGCGTTAAGCGGGAAATTGGCGGGGAGCTGTTTTTT. This sequence joins TRBV29-1 and TRBJ2-2, with TRBD2 matching 7 bases. Germline lookup yields CDR1 SQVTM and CDR2 ANQGSEA. V was clipped by 5 bases and J by 7 bases; unmatched bases: 7. The CDR3 totals 13 residues.

The chain carries TRBV2 and TRBJ1-5; weak D call: TRBD1 (6 bases). Germline-derived CDR1 and CDR2 are SNHLY and FYNNEI. Trimming cost V 11 bases and J 7 bases, with 18 bases left between them. The CDR3 is 13 residues long. This CDR3 reads CAGSSGVRQPQHF. CDR3 DNA sequence: TGTGCCGGATCGTCAGGGGTTAGACAGCCCCAGCATTTT.

Comment on this clone: This sample also contains other DNA sequences that code for the same CDR3. The V call is TRBV30, the J call TRBJ1-1; no firm D call. The CDR3 is 13 residues long. The V and J ends lost 0 bases and 3 bases respectively, with 8 bases between them. CDR1 and CDR2 (germline): GTSNPN, SVGIG (reference sequence). The CDR3 region is CAWSVRRDTEAFF. DNA for the CDR3: TGTGCCTGGAGTGTTCGGCGGGACACTGAAGCTTTCTTT.

The chain recombines TRBV11-3 with TRBJ2-7; D call uncertain. This CDR3 contains 12 residues. Germline V lookup: CDR1 SGHNT, CDR2 YENEEA. V lost 4 bases to trimming and J lost 5 bases, with 9 bases between them. DNA of the CDR3: TGTGCCAGCAGCTCCCATTCGGACGAGCAGTACTTC. Translated, it gives CASSSHSDEQYF. Based on the CDR3 plus reference TRBV11-3 and TRBJ2-7, the full variable domain is EAGVVQSPRYKIIEKKQPVAFWCNPISGHNTLYWYLQNLGQGPELLIRYENEEAVDDSQLPKDRFSAERLKGVDSTLKIQPAELGDSAVYLCASSSHSDEQYFGPGTRLTVT.

This sequence joins TRBV3-1 (or the pseudogene TRBV3-2) and TRBJ1-1; D gene ambiguous. The CDR3 extends over 12 amino acids. Germline lookup yields CDR1 LGHDT and CDR2 YNNKEL (reference sequence). V was shortened by 5 bases and J by 8 bases, with 12 bases between the two germline ends. CDR3: CASSTAGLEAFF. In DNA, the CDR3 is TGTGCCAGCAGCACGGCGGGGTTGGAAGCTTTCTTT.

This clone was counted a few times. The chain uses TRBV19 and TRBJ2-2; weak D call: TRBD1 (5 bases). V lost 1 base and J 1 base, leaving 13 bases between the germline ends. Looked up from germline, CDR1 is LNHDA and CDR2 is SQIVND (reference sequence). The CDR3 is 17 residues long. As DNA, the CDR3 is TGTGCCAGTAGTATAGGGGGCCACAGTGGGAACACCGGGGAGCTGTTTTTT. This sequence encodes CASSIGGHSGNTGELFF.

This chain joins TRBV4-3 and TRBJ2-1; 8 nucleotides agree with TRBD2. The CDR3 totals 15 residues. Germline V gene sequence: CDR1 LGHNA, CDR2 YSLEER. Unmatched junction bases numbered 5, after V lost 1 base and J lost 6 bases. The CDR3 is CASSQVSGTVNEQFF. The CDR3 DNA follows: TGCGCCAGCAGCCAAGTTAGCGGGACGGTCAATGAGCAGTTCTTC.

J is TRBJ2-1 and V is TRBV6-4, with 7 nucleotides matching TRBD2. The CDR3 runs 16 residues. Germline V gives CDR1 MRHNA, CDR2 SNTAGT. V lost 0 bases, J lost 7 bases, and 9 bases stayed unmatched. The CDR3 DNA is TGTGCCAGCAGTGACTCTAGGGAGGGAGCGCGAAATGAGCAGTTCTTC. Amino acids: CASSDSREGARNEQFF.

This sequence joins TRBV9 and TRBJ1-6; 8 positions agree with TRBD1. V lost 0 bases, J lost 9 bases, and 5 bases stayed unmatched. CDR3 size: 15 residues. The V gene's germline CDR1 is SGDLS and CDR2 YYNGEE. CDR3 in DNA: TGTGCCAGCAGCGTAGGAGGACAGGGCAGTTCACCCCTCCACTTT. The encoded protein is CASSVGGQGSSPLHF.

This chain links TRBV5-6 with TRBJ2-3; TRBD1 matches at 8 bases. J was trimmed by 2 bases and V by 1 base; bases with no gene match: 6. The CDR3 has 16 amino acids. The germline gives CDR1 SGHDT, CDR2 YYEEEE. Here the CDR3 reads CASSLLRTGNTDTQYF. Here the CDR3 DNA reads TGTGCCAGCAGCTTGCTACGGACAGGGAACACAGATACGCAGTATTTT. Combining the CDR3 with reference TRBV5-6 and TRBJ2-3 gives the whole variable domain DAGVTQSPTHLIKTRGQQVTLRCSPKSGHDTVSWYQQALGQGPQFIFQYYEEEERQRGNFPDRFSGHQFPNYSSELNVNALLLGDSALYLCASSLLRTGNTDTQYFGPGTRLTVL.

The count of this clone is one. The chain links TRBV16 to TRBJ2-5; D not resolved. V gave up 0 bases and J gave up 5 bases, with 4 bases separating them. The germline V gene encodes CDR1 KGHSY and CDR2 FQNENV. The CDR3 covers 12 residues. The CDR3 coding sequence is TGTGCCAGCAGCCAATCGAGCGAGACCCAGTACTTC. Translating gives CASSQSSETQYF.

This chain joins TRBV30 and TRBJ1-5; unclear D gene. The germline V gene has CDR1 GTSNPN and CDR2 SVGIG (reference sequence). This CDR3 is built from 13 residues. Trimming stripped 3 bases from V and 0 bases from J, with 6 bases between. CDR3 in amino acids: CAWREDSNQPQHF. CDR3 sequence (DNA): TGTGCCTGGAGAGAGGATAGCAATCAGCCCCAGCATTTT.

In its sample, this clone was seen a few times. The chain recombines TRBV13 with TRBJ1-2; 10 nucleotides line up with TRBD1. Germline V gene data show CDR1 as PRHDT and CDR2 as FYEKMQ (reference sequence). The V segment lost 1 base and the J segment 6 bases; nucleotides outside the gene matches: 11. The length of the CDR3 is 17 residues. DNA of the CDR3: TGTGCCAGCAGCTTAGAAGGGACAGGGGTGGGCGCCGATGGCTACACCTTC. Its translation is CASSLEGTGVGADGYTF.

The chain has TRBV5-1 and TRBJ2-5; unclear D gene. V was pared by 2 bases and J by 2 bases, with 4 bases between. The length of the CDR3 is 12 residues. In germline, CDR1 is SGHRS, CDR2 YFSETQ. For the CDR3, the DNA is TGCGCCAGCAGCTTAACTCAAGAGACCCAGTACTTC. It encodes CASSLTQETQYF.

This chain connects TRBV3-1 (or the pseudogene TRBV3-2) to TRBJ2-5; 7 positions match TRBD2. J was trimmed by 5 bases and V by 3 bases; bases with no gene match: 12. The germline gives CDR1 LGHDT, CDR2 YNNKEL (reference sequence). This CDR3 contains 16 residues. Written as DNA, the CDR3 is TGTGCCAGCAGCCACGCCGCTTCTAGGGAGGGGGAGACCCAGTACTTC. Translation: CASSHAASREGETQYF.

The J gene is TRBJ1-1, the V gene TRBV6-5, with 7 nucleotides matching TRBD1. The V gene end was trimmed by 6 bases and the J gene end by 9 bases; junction bases not matched to a gene: 13. Germline assignment: CDR1 MNHEY and CDR2 SVGAGI. The CDR3 runs 14 residues. CDR3 bases: TGTGCCAGCAGCAATACAGGGGATGGACCAAAAGCTTTCTTT. Encoded protein: CASSNTGDGPKAFF.

The chain couples TRBV6-4 to TRBJ2-1; 14 bases map to TRBD2. The V and J ends lost 8 bases and 4 bases, in that order; junction bases with no gene match: 7. Germline-derived CDR1 and CDR2 are MRHNA and SNTAGT. The CDR3 loop spans 16 amino acids. The DNA for the CDR3 is TGTGCCAGCCCCCGACTAGCGGGAGGGGTTTACAATGAGCAGTTCTTC. Encoded protein: CASPRLAGGVYNEQFF.